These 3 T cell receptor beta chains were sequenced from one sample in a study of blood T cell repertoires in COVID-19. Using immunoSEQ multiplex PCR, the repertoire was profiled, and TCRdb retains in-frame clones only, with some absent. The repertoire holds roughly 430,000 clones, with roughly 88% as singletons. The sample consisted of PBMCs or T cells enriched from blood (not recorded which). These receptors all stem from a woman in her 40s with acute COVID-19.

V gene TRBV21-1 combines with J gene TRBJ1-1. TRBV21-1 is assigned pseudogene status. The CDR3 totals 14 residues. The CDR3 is CASSKERVNTEAFF. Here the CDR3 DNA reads TGTGCCAGCAGCAAAGAGAGGGTGAACACTGAAGCTTTCTTT.

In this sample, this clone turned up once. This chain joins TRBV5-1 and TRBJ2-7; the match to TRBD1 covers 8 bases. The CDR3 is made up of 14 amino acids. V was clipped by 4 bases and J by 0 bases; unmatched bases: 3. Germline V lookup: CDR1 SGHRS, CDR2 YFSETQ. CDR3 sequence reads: CASSKDRASYEQYF. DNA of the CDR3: TGCGCCAGCAGCAAGGACAGGGCCTCCTACGAGCAGTACTTC.

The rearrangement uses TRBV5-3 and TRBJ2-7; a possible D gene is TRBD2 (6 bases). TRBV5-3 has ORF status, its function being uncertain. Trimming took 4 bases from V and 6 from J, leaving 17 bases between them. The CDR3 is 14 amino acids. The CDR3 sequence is CARSPGRGELEQYF. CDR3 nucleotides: TGTGCCAGAAGCCCCGGGAGAGGCGAACTCGAGCAGTACTTC.